The clone carrying this TCR beta chain occurred once. The record originates from a study of blood T cell repertoires in COVID-19. About the study: From the United States, Italy and Spain came samples of acute and convalescent COVID-19. In each case, the material was cDNA or gDNA derived from T cells, B-cell-depleted T cells, or PBMCs.

Generated by immunoSEQ multiplex PCR, the TCRdb table keeps only in-frame clones and is missing some. Of fewer than 300,000 clones listed, 90% are singletons. V dropped 6 bases and J dropped 8 bases, with 11 bases sitting between them. This CDR3 has 12 residues. CDR1 and CDR2 (germline): MNHEY, SVGAGI. This clonotype was sampled from a woman aged 45-65 years with COVID-19, enrolled during active disease. The chain has TRBV6-5 and TRBJ2-4, with D uncertain. Sequenced: peripheral blood. DNA for the CDR3: TGTGCCAGCAGCCCCTTGAGGCACATTCAGTACTTC. Its translation is CASSPLRHIQYF.